A single sample is the source of the 2 T cell receptor beta chains below, sequenced in a study of blood T cell repertoires in COVID-19 (dated by TCRdb to 2020 to 2022). Library prep was done by the immunoSEQ multiplex PCR assay. Entries here come from immuneACCESS through TCRdb and include only in-frame sequences with V and J called. Some clones fail to appear in such tables; in the studies checked, an unresolved V gene covers under half of the shortfall, and the cause of the remainder is unknown. Within this sample are under 250,000 clones, with approximately 78% of them counted one time only. About 5.6% of the sample is held by the ten biggest clonotypes. The sequencing input was peripheral blood. All receptors derive from a woman in her seventies with COVID-19, enrolled during active disease.

The chain uses TRBV6-5 and TRBJ2-2; D ambiguous. Germline V lookup: CDR1 MNHEY, CDR2 SVGAGI. V was pared by 6 bases and J by 6 bases, with 8 bases between. This CDR3 has 12 residues. The CDR3 is CASRDQAGELFF. DNA of the CDR3: TGTGCCAGCAGAGATCAGGCCGGGGAGCTGTTTTTT.

This rearrangement joins TRBV7-8 to TRBJ1-5, with a possible D match to TRBD1 (6 bases). V shed 1 base and J shed 5 bases, with 27 bases lying between them. CDR1 SGHVS and CDR2 FQNEAQ come from the germline V gene. There are 20 residues in the CDR3. CDR3 amino acids: CASSLGGPEGHRLGYQPQHF. In nucleotides, the CDR3 is TGTGCCAGCAGCTTAGGGGGGCCAGAAGGACATCGTTTGGGATATCAGCCCCAGCATTTT.